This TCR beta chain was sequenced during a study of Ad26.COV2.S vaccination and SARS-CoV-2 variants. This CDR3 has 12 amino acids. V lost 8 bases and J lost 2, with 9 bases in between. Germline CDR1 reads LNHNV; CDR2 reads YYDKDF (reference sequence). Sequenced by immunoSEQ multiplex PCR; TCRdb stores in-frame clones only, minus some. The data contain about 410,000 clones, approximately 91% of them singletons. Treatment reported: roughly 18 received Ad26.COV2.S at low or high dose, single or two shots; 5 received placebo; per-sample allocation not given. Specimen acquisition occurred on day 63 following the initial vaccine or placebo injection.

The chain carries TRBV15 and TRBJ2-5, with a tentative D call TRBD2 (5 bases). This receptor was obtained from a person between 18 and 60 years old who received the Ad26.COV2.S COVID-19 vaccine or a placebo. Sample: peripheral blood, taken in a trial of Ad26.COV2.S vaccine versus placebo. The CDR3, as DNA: TGTGCCACCTCAGCGGAACAAGAGACCCAGTACTTC. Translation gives CATSAEQETQYF.